These 10 T cell receptor beta chains were sequenced from one sample in a study of blood T cell repertoires in COVID-19. Libraries were prepared by immunoSEQ multiplex PCR; TCRdb keeps only in-frame clonotypes and omits some of them. The table shows around 260,000 clones, with about nine tenths occurring only once. Sequencing input: peripheral blood. These receptors all stem from a woman aged 40 to 49 who had recovered from COVID-19.

This sequence joins TRBV3-1 (or the pseudogene TRBV3-2) and TRBJ1-1; 7 bases fit TRBD1. Germline CDR1 reads LGHDT; CDR2 reads YNNKEL (reference sequence). The CDR3 covers 13 residues. Trimming took 1 base from V and 8 from J; bases not matched to a gene: 4. CDR3 nucleotides: TGTGCCAGCAGCCAAGGGCAGGGGGGAGAAGCTTTCTTT. This codes for CASSQGQGGEAFF.

V gene TRBV6-5 combines with J gene TRBJ1-2; a possible D gene is TRBD1 (5 bases). V was pared by 8 bases and J by 7 bases, with 14 bases between. CDR1 is MNHEY, CDR2 SVGAGI, per germline. The CDR3 extends over 12 amino acids. The CDR3: CASFQGSSGYTF. The CDR3 DNA sequence: TGTGCCAGCTTTCAGGGTAGTAGTGGCTACACCTTC.

This clone was found a few times. The J gene is TRBJ1-4, the V gene TRBV4-3; no definite D call. Germline values: CDR1 LGHNA, CDR2 YSLEER. CDR3 length: 14 amino acids. V lost 4 bases and J lost 8, with 14 bases in between. For the CDR3, the DNA is TGCGCCAGCAGCCTGGGTTCGGGAAGGGAAAAACTGTTTTTT. This gives the protein CASSLGSGREKLFF.

Here the CDR3 DNA reads TGTGCCAGCAGTCCATTCGACAGGGATGCCTATGGCTACACCTTC. Translation gives CASSPFDRDAYGYTF. The chain employs TRBV5-4 and TRBJ1-2; 7 nucleotides line up with TRBD1. This CDR3 spans 15 amino acids. CDR1 and CDR2 from the germline V gene are SGHNT and YYREEE (reference sequence). Trimming took 5 bases from V and 4 from J; bases not matched to a gene: 11.

The chain recombines TRBV6-5 with TRBJ1-2, with TRBD1 as a possible D gene (6 bases). The CDR3 consists of 13 residues. V lost 6 bases and J 8 bases, leaving 16 bases between the germline ends. The germline gives CDR1 MNHEY, CDR2 SVGAGI. The CDR3 protein is CASSQGWEGGYTF. CDR3 sequence (DNA): TGTGCCAGCAGCCAGGGGTGGGAGGGGGGCTACACCTTC.

The genes are TRBV27 and TRBJ2-7; 7 bases map to TRBD1. Germline-derived CDR1 and CDR2 are MNHEY and SMNVEV (reference sequence). The trim removed 1 base at V and 6 bases at J, leaving 9 bases unmatched. The CDR3 consists of 15 residues. As DNA, the CDR3 is TGTGCCAGCAGTTTATGGCCCCAGGGGGTAAGCGAGCAGTACTTC. Translated: CASSLWPQGVSEQYF.

This chain joins TRBV5-1 and TRBJ2-5, with TRBD1 matching over 7 bases. V lost 4 bases, J lost 5 bases, and 11 bases stayed unmatched. The CDR3 length is 15 residues. Germline CDR1 SGHRS, CDR2 YFSETQ. CDR3 sequence reads: CASSAPQGPGETQYF. In DNA form, the CDR3 reads TGCGCCAGCAGCGCCCCACAGGGGCCAGGGGAGACCCAGTACTTC.

The rearrangement joins TRBV4-2 to TRBJ1-2; 7 bases map to TRBD1. The V segment lost 1 base and the J segment 0 bases; nucleotides outside the gene matches: 5. This CDR3 is 16 amino acids long. CDR1 and CDR2 (germline): LGHNA, YNFKEQ. The CDR3 nucleotides read TGTGCCAGCAGCCAAGCAGACAGGGAGGCTAACTATGGCTACACCTTC. As protein: CASSQADREANYGYTF.

The CDR3 loop is CASSSGQGGTQYF. CDR3 in DNA: TGTGCCAGCAGCTCCGGACAGGGGGGGACCCAGTACTTC. The chain carries TRBV5-4 and TRBJ2-5, with 10 bases identical to TRBD1. The CDR3 is 13 amino acids. After removal of 3 bases from V and 7 bases from J, the junction contained 3 bases not matched to a gene. CDR1 SGHNT and CDR2 YYREEE come from the germline V gene (reference sequence).

This clone has just a few counts. The chain carries TRBV7-6 and TRBJ1-6, with 9 nucleotides matching TRBD1. The V gene's germline CDR1 is SGHVS and CDR2 FNYEAQ. Losses at the gene ends were 5 bases for V and 7 bases for J; bases not matched to a gene: 6. The CDR3 loop spans 15 amino acids. CDR3 in amino acids: CASSASGTGNSPLHF. CDR3 DNA sequence: TGTGCCAGCAGCGCCTCCGGGACAGGGAATTCACCCCTCCACTTT.